These 24 T cell receptor beta chains originate from one sample sequenced in a study of molecular identifiers for immune sequencing clone quantification. TCRdb re-analysed the PCR reads in MiXCR, keeping a single row per CDR3 protein. The data hold a few hundred thousand distinct CDR3 sequences, with roughly 26% observed a single time. The sequencing input was naive CD8+ T cells from blood, with Jurkat cell RNA spiked in. Subset of the sample: FACS-sorted CD8+CD4-CCR7+CD45RA+ naive T cells. Receptor source: a human donor in good health. Some libraries in this study had Jurkat cell RNA spiked in.

J is TRBJ2-5 and V is TRBV7-9, with 14 positions matching TRBD2. The germline CDR1 and CDR2 sequences are SEHNR and FQNEAQ (reference sequence). The CDR3 sequence is 18 residues long. The V gene end was trimmed by 4 bases and the J gene end by 9 bases; junction bases not matched to a gene: 16. DNA for the CDR3: TGTGCCAGCAGCTCCCAGAGGGGACTAGCGGGAGAGGAGGAGCCCCAGTACTTC. It translates to CASSSQRGLAGEEEPQYF.

This clonotype was counted at least ten times. The J gene is TRBJ2-3, the V gene TRBV20-1, with 9 bases aligning to TRBD2. Germline V gene lookup returns CDR1 DFQATT and CDR2 SNEGSKA (reference sequence). V lost 6 bases, J lost 3 bases, and 4 bases stayed unmatched. CDR3 length: 13 residues. The DNA of the CDR3 is TGCAGTGCCCGACTAGCGGATACAGATACGCAGTATTTT. It specifies CSARLADTDTQYF.

This clonotype has ten or more counts. The chain couples TRBV7-9 to TRBJ2-7; the D gene is possibly TRBD2 (8 bases). Trimming stripped 5 bases from V and 3 bases from J, with 17 bases between. The CDR3 runs to 15 residues. Germline V lookup: CDR1 SEHNR, CDR2 FQNEAQ (reference sequence). DNA for the CDR3: TGTGCCAGCAGCCCACGGGAGGGGGCTTTCTACGAGCAGTACTTC. Its translation: CASSPREGAFYEQYF.

At least ten counts were recorded for this clonotype. This chain links TRBV20-1 with TRBJ2-3; D might be TRBD2 (5 bases). Trimming cost V 2 bases and J 0 bases, with 9 bases left between them. Germline CDR1 reads DFQATT; CDR2 reads SNEGSKA (reference sequence). The CDR3 extends over 14 amino acids. The CDR3 nucleotides read TGCAGTGCTAGACTAGCAATTAGCACAGATACGCAGTATTTT. Its protein product is CSARLAISTDTQYF.

Note on this clonotype: This may come from a read error, since a much larger clone is one base off. V and J are TRBV5-3 and TRBJ2-5; D is unclear. TRBV5-3 carries the ORF label, with uncertain function. CDR3 length: 14 amino acids. The CDR3 here is CASSLLLSKEAQYF. CDR3 sequence (DNA): TGTGCCAGCAGCTTGCTTCTCAGCAAAGAGGCCCAGTACTTC.

With regard to this clonotype: Just one base apart from a much larger clone, this may be a read error. This sequence joins TRBV27 and TRBJ2-4; D assignment may be TRBD1 or TRBD2 (5 bases each). Germline CDR1 MNHEY, CDR2 SMNVEV (reference sequence). This CDR3 contains 14 residues. Trimming pared 8 bases from V and 6 bases from J, leaving 17 bases between. The CDR3 nucleotides read TGTGCCAGCTCTCCCGGGGCAGGGTTAAACATTCAGTACTTC. It yields the protein CASSPGAGLNIQYF.

This clonotype came up many times. V usage is TRBV19 and J usage is TRBJ1-1; D is unresolved. Germline CDR1 reads LNHDA; CDR2 reads SQIVND (reference sequence). Between the trimmed V and J ends, which lost 3 bases and 0 bases, there was a span of 8 bases. There are 14 residues in the CDR3. This CDR3 reads CASSMYVMNTEAFF. The CDR3 DNA reads TGTGCCAGTAGTATGTACGTTATGAACACTGAAGCTTTCTTT.

Notes on this clonotype: An end of the junction differs from the germline gene, which may be a read error. The chain links TRBV9 to TRBJ1-5; no reliable D call. Germline CDR1 and CDR2: SGDLS and YYNGEE. The CDR3 is 14 residues long. In DNA form, the CDR3 reads TGTGCCAGCAGCGTCGGATATAGCAATCAGCGCCAGCATTTT. This gives the protein CASSVGYSNQRQHF.

The table lists this clonotype with many counts. The V and J genes are TRBV5-8 and TRBJ2-7, with D maybe TRBD1 (6 bases). Germline V gives CDR1 SGHTS, CDR2 YDEGEE. Trimming shortened V by 4 bases and J by 0 bases, and 14 bases separated the two germline ends. This CDR3 contains 15 residues. CDR3 residues: CASSLTGLLSYEQYF. The CDR3 DNA reads TGTGCCAGCAGCCTAACAGGGCTCCTCTCCTACGAGCAGTACTTC.

The chain recombines TRBV12-2 with TRBJ2-1; the D call in the table, TRBD1, was not verified against the DNA. TRBV12-2 is a pseudogene segment. The CDR3 spans 15 residues. This CDR3 is CASSFRTGGYAEQFF. The CDR3 DNA reads as TGTGCCAGCAGTTTCAGGACAGGGGGTTATGCTGAGCAGTTCTTC.

Concerning this clonotype: Relative to the germline gene, one junction end is altered; a read error may explain this. This chain joins TRBV7-9 and TRBJ1-1; weak D call: TRBD1 (5 bases). The CDR3 sequence is 15 residues long. CDR1 is SEHNR and CDR2 is FQNEAQ in the germline V gene (reference sequence). The CDR3 DNA sequence: TGTGCCAGCAGCCCAGTGGGGCTGATGAACTCTGAAGCTTTCTTT. Amino acids: CASSPVGLMNSEAFF.

This clonotype has just a few counts. V and J are TRBV4-1 and TRBJ2-2, with D perhaps assigned TRBD1 or TRBD2 (6 bases each). The CDR3 contains 17 residues. Germline lookup yields CDR1 MGHRA and CDR2 YSYEKL. Trimming removed 1 base at V and 5 bases at J, with 17 bases between. This CDR3 is CASSQAPVGGTTGELFF. The CDR3 coding sequence is TGCGCCAGCAGCCAAGCCCCGGTGGGGGGCACGACCGGGGAGCTGTTTTTT.

This clonotype occurred many times. V usage is TRBV20-1 and J usage is TRBJ2-3; D is perhaps TRBD1 or TRBD2 (5 bases each). This CDR3 comprises 16 residues. The germline CDR1 and CDR2 sequences are DFQATT and SNEGSKA (reference sequence). The ends were cut back, 0 bases at V and 0 bases at J, with 13 bases in the middle. Here the CDR3 reads CSARDIGDLSTDTQYF. The CDR3, as DNA: TGCAGTGCTAGAGATATTGGGGACCTAAGCACAGATACGCAGTATTTT.

This clonotype was counted between two and nine times. CDR3 amino acids: CASSENSGRVNYGYTF. DNA of the CDR3: TGTGCCAGCAGTGAAAATAGTGGCAGGGTAAACTATGGCTACACCTTC. The chain couples TRBV6-1 to TRBJ1-2, with D perhaps TRBD1 (5 bases). Germline assignment: CDR1 MNHNS and CDR2 SASEGT. The CDR3 has 16 residues. V dropped 2 bases and J dropped 2 bases, with 15 bases sitting between them.

This clonotype has more than one count but fewer than ten. The chain combines TRBV6-5 with TRBJ1-1, with 7 bases fitting TRBD1. This CDR3 contains 14 residues. Germline loops: CDR1 MNHEY, CDR2 SVGAGI. Germline trimming cut 8 bases from V and 0 bases from J; bases unmatched to any gene: 6. CDR3 amino acids: CASGKTGLNTEAFF. CDR3 coding DNA: TGTGCCAGCGGGAAGACAGGGCTGAACACTGAAGCTTTCTTT.

This clonotype was recorded a few times. The rearrangement joins TRBV4-1 to TRBJ1-3; 8 bases are a match to TRBD1. V lost 3 bases and J lost 4; bases outside the gene matches: 8. The CDR3 has 16 amino acids. Germline assignment: CDR1 MGHRA and CDR2 YSYEKL. The CDR3 protein is CASSQPRTGTGNTIYF. CDR3 DNA sequence: TGCGCCAGCAGCCAGCCACGGACAGGGACCGGAAACACCATATATTTT.

This clonotype appeared many times. This chain joins TRBV28 and TRBJ1-5; D is undetermined. The CDR3 is 13 residues long. Trimming cost V 4 bases and J 5 bases, with 9 bases left between them. CDR1 is MDHEN and CDR2 is SYDVKM in the germline V gene. CDR3 bases: TGTGCCAGCAGTTGGACTAGGGATCAGCCCCAGCATTTT. Encoded protein: CASSWTRDQPQHF.

The chain carries TRBV19 and TRBJ2-2; D is possibly TRBD1 (6 bases). Between the trimmed V and J ends, which lost 7 bases and 6 bases, there was a span of 12 bases. Germline V CDR1 and CDR2: LNHDA, SQIVND (reference sequence). This CDR3 is 13 amino acids long. The CDR3 nucleotides are TGTGCCAGTAAGAACAGGGCGTCCGGGGAGCTGTTTTTT. This sequence encodes CASKNRASGELFF. Variable domain in full (rest from reference TRBV19 and TRBJ2-2): DGGITQSPKYLFRKEGQNVTLSCEQNLNHDAMYWYRQDPGQGLRLIYYSQIVNDFQKGDIAEGYSVSREKKESFPLTVTSAQKNPTAFYLCASKNRASGELFFGEGSRLTVL.

This clonotype was picked up a small number of times. V gene TRBV5-1 combines with J gene TRBJ2-7; no clear D. Trimming shortened V by 3 bases and J by 3 bases, and 16 bases separated the two germline ends. The CDR3 has 15 residues. Germline lookup yields CDR1 SGHRS and CDR2 YFSETQ. The DNA for the CDR3 is TGCGCCAGCAGCTACCCGGATGGTGGGATCTACGAGCAGTACTTC. Its protein is CASSYPDGGIYEQYF. Variable domain in full (rest from reference TRBV5-1 and TRBJ2-7): KAGVTQTPRYLIKTRGQQVTLSCSPISGHRSVSWYQQTPGQGLQFLFEYFSETQRNKGNFPGRFSGRQFSNSRSEMNVSTLELGDSALYLCASSYPDGGIYEQYFGPGTRLTVT.

The sample holds a few counts of this clonotype. The chain links TRBV29-1 to TRBJ2-7; maybe TRBD2 (6 bases). Germline values: CDR1 SQVTM, CDR2 ANQGSEA. V dropped 2 bases and J dropped 3 bases, with 17 bases sitting between them. This CDR3 has 15 amino acids. CDR3 DNA: TGCAGCGTTGAAACAGCGGCGGGGAGGCTCTACGAGCAGTACTTC. Protein: CSVETAAGRLYEQYF.

The table lists this clonotype with many counts. The chain carries TRBV5-6 and TRBJ2-7; TRBD1 matches 9 bases. This CDR3 is 14 amino acids long. Germline values: CDR1 SGHDT, CDR2 YYEEEE. With V trimmed by 4 bases and J by 5 bases, 7 bases remained unmatched. The chain's CDR3 is CASSPWDRVHEQYF. The CDR3 region has the DNA TGTGCCAGCAGCCCATGGGACAGGGTCCACGAGCAGTACTTC.

A few counts support this clonotype. The chain combines TRBV20-1 with TRBJ2-7; 7 nucleotides align to TRBD2. Germline CDR1 is DFQATT and CDR2 is SNEGSKA (reference sequence). This CDR3 has 15 residues. V was clipped by 0 bases and J by 2 bases; unmatched bases: 7. The CDR3 DNA reads as TGCAGTGCTAGAGATATGGCGGGAGTACCCTACGAGCAGTACTTC. Its protein is CSARDMAGVPYEQYF.

This rearrangement joins TRBV9 to TRBJ2-7; D tentatively fits TRBD1 or TRBD2 (5 bases each). V was shortened by 0 bases and J by 2 bases, with 9 bases between the two germline ends. The CDR3 sequence is 14 residues long. Germline V lookup: CDR1 SGDLS, CDR2 YYNGEE. This chain's CDR3 is CASSVDVGAYEQYF. The CDR3 DNA sequence: TGTGCCAGCAGCGTAGATGTGGGGGCCTACGAGCAGTACTTC.

This clonotype came up a few times. The rearrangement joins TRBV7-9 to TRBJ1-4; 8 bases map to TRBD1. This CDR3 has 15 residues. V trimming: 4 bases; J trimming: 10 bases; junction bases outside the gene matches: 11. Looked up from germline, CDR1 is SEHNR and CDR2 is FQNEAQ (reference sequence). Here the CDR3 reads CASSSDSGQGGKLFF. CDR3 nucleotides: TGTGCCAGCAGCTCCGATTCAGGACAGGGAGGAAAACTGTTTTTT.